This T cell receptor beta chain was found in a study of T cell responses to AZD1222 COVID-19 vaccine. Using immunoSEQ multiplex PCR, the repertoire was profiled, and TCRdb retains in-frame clones only, with some absent. This table has fewer than 200,000 clones, 85% to 90% appearing once. The sequenced sample was peripheral blood, obtained 28 days after the second AZD1222 dose. The clonotype was recovered from an adult who received the AZD1222 COVID-19 vaccine.

The CDR3 DNA reads as TGTGCCAGCAGCTCACCCAGGTGGCGCTTGGACACCATATATTTT. It yields the protein CASSSPRWRLDTIYF. The chain uses TRBV7-9 and TRBJ1-3; D is unresolved. This CDR3 spans 15 amino acids. Germline CDR1 SEHNR, CDR2 FQNEAQ (reference sequence). Trimming took off 4 bases at V and 8 bases at J, with 18 bases between the two ends.